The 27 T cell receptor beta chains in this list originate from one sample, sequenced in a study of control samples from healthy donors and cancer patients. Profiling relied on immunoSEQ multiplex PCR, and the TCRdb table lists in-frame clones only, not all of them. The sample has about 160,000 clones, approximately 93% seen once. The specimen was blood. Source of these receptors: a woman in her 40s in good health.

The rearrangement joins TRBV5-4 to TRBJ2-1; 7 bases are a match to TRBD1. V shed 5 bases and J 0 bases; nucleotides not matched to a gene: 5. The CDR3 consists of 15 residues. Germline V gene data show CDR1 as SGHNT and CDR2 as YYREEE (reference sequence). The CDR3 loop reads CASRRGQSSYNEQFF. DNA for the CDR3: TGTGCCAGCAGACGGGGACAGAGCTCCTACAATGAGCAGTTCTTC.

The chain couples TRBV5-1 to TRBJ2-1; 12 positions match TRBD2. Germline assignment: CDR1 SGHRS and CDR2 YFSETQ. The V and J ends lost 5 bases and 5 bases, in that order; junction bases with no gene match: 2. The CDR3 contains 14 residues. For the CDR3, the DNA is TGCGCCAGCAGAACTAGCGGGAGGCACAATGAGCAGTTCTTC. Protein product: CASRTSGRHNEQFF.

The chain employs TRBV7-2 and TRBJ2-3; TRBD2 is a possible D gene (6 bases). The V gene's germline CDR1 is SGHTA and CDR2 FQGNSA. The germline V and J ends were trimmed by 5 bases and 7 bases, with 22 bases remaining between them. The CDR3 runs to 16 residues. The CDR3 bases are TGTGCCAGCAGCCGGGTCGGTGGGGGGAGTGCAAATACGCAGTATTTT. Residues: CASSRVGGGSANTQYF.

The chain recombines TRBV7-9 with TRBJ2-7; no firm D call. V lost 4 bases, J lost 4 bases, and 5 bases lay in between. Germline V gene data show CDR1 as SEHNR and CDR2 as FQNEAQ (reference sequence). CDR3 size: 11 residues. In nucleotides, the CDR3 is TGTGCCAGCAGCTCAACTTACGAGCAGTACTTC. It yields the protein CASSSTYEQYF.

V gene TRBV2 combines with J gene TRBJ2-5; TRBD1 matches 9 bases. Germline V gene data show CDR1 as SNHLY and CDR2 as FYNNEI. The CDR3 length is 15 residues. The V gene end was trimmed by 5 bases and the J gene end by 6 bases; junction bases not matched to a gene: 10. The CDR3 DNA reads TGTGCCAGCAGTTATTTGACAGGGGGTTTTAAGACCCAGTACTTC. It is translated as CASSYLTGGFKTQYF.

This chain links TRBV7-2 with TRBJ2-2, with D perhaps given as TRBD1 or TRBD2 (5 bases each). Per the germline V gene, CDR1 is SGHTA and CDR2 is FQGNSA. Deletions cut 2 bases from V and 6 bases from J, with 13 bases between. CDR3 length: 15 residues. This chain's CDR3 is CASSLKRGSAGELFF. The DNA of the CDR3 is TGTGCCAGCAGCTTAAAGAGGGGCTCGGCCGGGGAGCTGTTTTTT.

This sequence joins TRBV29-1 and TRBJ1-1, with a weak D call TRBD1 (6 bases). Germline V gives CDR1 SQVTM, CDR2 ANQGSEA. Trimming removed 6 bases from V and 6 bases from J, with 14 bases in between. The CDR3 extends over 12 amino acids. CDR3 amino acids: CSVHPGGPEAFF. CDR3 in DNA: TGCAGCGTCCATCCGGGGGGGCCTGAAGCTTTCTTT.

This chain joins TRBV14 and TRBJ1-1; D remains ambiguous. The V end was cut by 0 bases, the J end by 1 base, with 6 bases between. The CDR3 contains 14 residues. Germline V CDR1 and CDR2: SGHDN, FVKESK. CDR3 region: CASSQDQGNTEAFF. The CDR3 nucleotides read TGTGCCAGCAGCCAAGATCAAGGGAACACTGAAGCTTTCTTT.

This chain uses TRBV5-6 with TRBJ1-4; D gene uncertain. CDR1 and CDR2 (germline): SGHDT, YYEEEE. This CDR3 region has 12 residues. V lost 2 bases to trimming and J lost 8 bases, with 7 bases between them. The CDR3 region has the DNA TGTGCCAGCAGCTTATACGGAGAAAAACTGTTTTTT. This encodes CASSLYGEKLFF. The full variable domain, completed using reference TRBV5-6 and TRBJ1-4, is DAGVTQSPTHLIKTRGQQVTLRCSPKSGHDTVSWYQQALGQGPQFIFQYYEEEERQRGNFPDRFSGHQFPNYSSELNVNALLLGDSALYLCASSLYGEKLFFGSGTQLSVL.

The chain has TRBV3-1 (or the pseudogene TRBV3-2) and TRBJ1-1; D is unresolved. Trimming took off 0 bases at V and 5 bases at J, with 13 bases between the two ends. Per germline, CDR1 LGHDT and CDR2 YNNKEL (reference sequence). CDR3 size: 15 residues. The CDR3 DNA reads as TGTGCCAGCAGCCAAGATCTTGCCCGTGGGACTGAAGCTTTCTTT. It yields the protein CASSQDLARGTEAFF.

CDR3 residues: CASSLTTNTEAFF. As DNA, the CDR3 is TGCGCCAGCAGCTTAACAACGAACACTGAAGCTTTCTTT. V is TRBV5-1 and J is TRBJ1-1; D gene ambiguous. This CDR3 is built from 13 residues. Germline V CDR1 and CDR2: SGHRS, YFSETQ. Trimming removed 2 bases from V and 1 base from J, with 6 bases in between.

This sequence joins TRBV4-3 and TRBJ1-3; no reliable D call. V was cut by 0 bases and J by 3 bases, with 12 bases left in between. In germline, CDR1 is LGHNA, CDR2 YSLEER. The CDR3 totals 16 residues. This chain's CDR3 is CASSQEFGVGGNTIYF. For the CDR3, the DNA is TGCGCCAGCAGCCAAGAGTTCGGGGTAGGTGGAAACACCATATATTTT.

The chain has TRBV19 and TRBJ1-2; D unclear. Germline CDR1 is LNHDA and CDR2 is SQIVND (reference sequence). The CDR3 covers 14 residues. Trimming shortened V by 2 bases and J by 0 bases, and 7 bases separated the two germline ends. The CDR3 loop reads CASSIQAPNYGYTF. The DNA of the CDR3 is TGTGCCAGTAGTATACAGGCCCCTAACTATGGCTACACCTTC.

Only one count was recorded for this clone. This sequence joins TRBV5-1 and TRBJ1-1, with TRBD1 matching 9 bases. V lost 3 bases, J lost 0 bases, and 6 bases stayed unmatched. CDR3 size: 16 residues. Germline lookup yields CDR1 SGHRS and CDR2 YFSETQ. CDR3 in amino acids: CASSWAGTGMNTEAFF. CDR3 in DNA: TGCGCCAGCAGCTGGGCCGGGACAGGGATGAACACTGAAGCTTTCTTT.

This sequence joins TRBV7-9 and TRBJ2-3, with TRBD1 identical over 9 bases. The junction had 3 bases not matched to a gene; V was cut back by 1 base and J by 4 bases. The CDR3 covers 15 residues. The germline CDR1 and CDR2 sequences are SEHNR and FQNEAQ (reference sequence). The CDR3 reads CASSLVGTGPDTQYF. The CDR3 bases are TGTGCCAGCAGCTTAGTGGGGACAGGGCCAGATACGCAGTATTTT.

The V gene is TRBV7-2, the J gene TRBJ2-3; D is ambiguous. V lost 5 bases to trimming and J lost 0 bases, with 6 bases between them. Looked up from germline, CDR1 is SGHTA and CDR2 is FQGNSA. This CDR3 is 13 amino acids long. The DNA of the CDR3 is TGTGCCAGCAGCCCCCCGAGCACAGATACGCAGTATTTT. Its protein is CASSPPSTDTQYF. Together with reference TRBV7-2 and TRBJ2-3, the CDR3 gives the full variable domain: GAGVSQSPSNKVTEKGKDVELRCDPISGHTALYWYRQSLGQGLEFLIYFQGNSAPDKSGLPSDRFSAERTGGSVSTLTIQRTQQEDSAVYLCASSPPSTDTQYFGPGTRLTVL.

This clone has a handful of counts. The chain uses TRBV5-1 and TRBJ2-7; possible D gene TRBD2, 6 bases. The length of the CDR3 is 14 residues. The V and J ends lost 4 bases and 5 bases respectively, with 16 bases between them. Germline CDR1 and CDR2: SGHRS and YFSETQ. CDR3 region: CASSGETSRDEQYF. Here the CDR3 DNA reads TGCGCCAGCAGCGGAGAGACTAGTAGGGACGAGCAGTACTTC.

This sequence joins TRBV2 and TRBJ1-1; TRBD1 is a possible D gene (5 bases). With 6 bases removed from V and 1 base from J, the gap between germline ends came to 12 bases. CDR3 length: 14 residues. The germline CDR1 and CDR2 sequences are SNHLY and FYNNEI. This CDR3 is CASSLSRGNTEAFF. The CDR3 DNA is TGTGCCAGCAGCCTCAGTAGGGGGAACACTGAAGCTTTCTTT.

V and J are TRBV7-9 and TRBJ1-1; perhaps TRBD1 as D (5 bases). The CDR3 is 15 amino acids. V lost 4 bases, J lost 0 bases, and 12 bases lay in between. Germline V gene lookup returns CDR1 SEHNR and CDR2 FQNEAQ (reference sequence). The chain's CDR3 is CASSWGEGLNTEAFF. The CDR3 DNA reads TGTGCCAGCAGCTGGGGGGAGGGGTTGAACACTGAAGCTTTCTTT.

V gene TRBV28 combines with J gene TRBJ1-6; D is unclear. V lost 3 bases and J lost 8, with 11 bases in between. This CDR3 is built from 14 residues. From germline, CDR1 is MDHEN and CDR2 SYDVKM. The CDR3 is CASSFVSQDSPLHF. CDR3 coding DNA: TGTGCCAGCAGTTTTGTTTCCCAGGATTCACCCCTCCACTTT.

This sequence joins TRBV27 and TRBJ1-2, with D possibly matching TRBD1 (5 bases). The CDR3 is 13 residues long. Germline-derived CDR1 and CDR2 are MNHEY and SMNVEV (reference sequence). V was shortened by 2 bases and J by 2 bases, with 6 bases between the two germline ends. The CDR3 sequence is CASSLRGNYGYTF. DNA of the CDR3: TGTGCCAGCAGTTTAAGGGGCAACTATGGCTACACCTTC.

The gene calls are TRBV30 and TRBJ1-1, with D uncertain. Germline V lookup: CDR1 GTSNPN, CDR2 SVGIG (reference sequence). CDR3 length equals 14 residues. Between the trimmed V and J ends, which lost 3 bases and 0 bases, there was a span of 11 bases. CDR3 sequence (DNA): TGTGCCTGGAGCGAGTTCCCCGTGAACACTGAAGCTTTCTTT. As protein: CAWSEFPVNTEAFF.

The CDR3 spells CASSAGTSGRAASYNEQFF. The CDR3 DNA reads TGTGCCAGCAGTGCAGGGACTAGCGGGAGGGCCGCCTCCTACAATGAGCAGTTCTTC. The chain combines TRBV27 with TRBJ2-1; 16 bases are a match to TRBD2. Germline V gene sequence: CDR1 MNHEY, CDR2 SMNVEV (reference sequence). The CDR3 sequence is 19 residues long. V was clipped by 5 bases and J by 0 bases; unmatched bases: 7.

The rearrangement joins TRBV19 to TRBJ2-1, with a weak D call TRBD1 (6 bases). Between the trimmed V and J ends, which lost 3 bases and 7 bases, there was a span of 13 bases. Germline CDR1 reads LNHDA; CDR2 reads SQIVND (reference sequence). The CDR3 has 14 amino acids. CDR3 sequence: CASSMRQGTNEQFF. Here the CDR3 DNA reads TGTGCCAGTAGTATGAGGCAGGGGACGAATGAGCAGTTCTTC. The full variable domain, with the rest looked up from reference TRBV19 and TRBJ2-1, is DGGITQSPKYLFRKEGQNVTLSCEQNLNHDAMYWYRQDPGQGLRLIYYSQIVNDFQKGDIAEGYSVSREKKESFPLTVTSAQKNPTAFYLCASSMRQGTNEQFFGPGTRLTVL.

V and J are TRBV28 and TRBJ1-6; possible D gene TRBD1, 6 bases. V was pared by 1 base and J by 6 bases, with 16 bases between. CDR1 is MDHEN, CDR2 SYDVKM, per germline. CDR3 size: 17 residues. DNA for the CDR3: TGTGCCAGCAGTTTATTAAAGGGGGGGACGGTTAATTCACCCCTCCACTTT. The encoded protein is CASSLLKGGTVNSPLHF.

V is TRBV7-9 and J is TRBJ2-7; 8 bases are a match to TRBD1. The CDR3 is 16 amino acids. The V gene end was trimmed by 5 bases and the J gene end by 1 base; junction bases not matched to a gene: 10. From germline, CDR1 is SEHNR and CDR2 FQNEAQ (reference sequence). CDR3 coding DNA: TGTGCCAGCAGCCTCGTCGGACAGGGATTTTCCTACGAGCAGTACTTC. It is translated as CASSLVGQGFSYEQYF.

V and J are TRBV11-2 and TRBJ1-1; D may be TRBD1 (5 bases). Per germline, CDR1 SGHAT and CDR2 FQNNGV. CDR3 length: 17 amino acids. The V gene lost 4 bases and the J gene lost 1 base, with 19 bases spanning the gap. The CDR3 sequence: CASSSGLGQVKNTEAFF. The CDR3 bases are TGTGCCAGCAGCTCAGGGTTGGGTCAAGTCAAGAACACTGAAGCTTTCTTT. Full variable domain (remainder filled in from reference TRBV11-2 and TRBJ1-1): EAGVAQSPRYKIIEKRQSVAFWCNPISGHATLYWYQQILGQGPKLLIQFQNNGVVDDSQLPKDRFSAERLKGVDSTLKIQPAKLEDSAVYLCASSSGLGQVKNTEAFFGQGTRLTVV.